This T cell receptor (beta chain) was obtained from a study of blood T cell repertoires in COVID-19. Overall study: COVID-19 samples from acute and convalescent phases originated in the United States, Italy and Spain. Nucleic acid was either cDNA or gDNA, and it came from T cells, B-cell-depleted T cells, or PBMCs.

Those enrolled, adults aged roughly 18 to 89 years, came from roughly 22 US areas. The repertoire was sequenced with immunoSEQ multiplex PCR; TCRdb's copy has only in-frame clones and lacks some. The sample lists 150,000 or so clones; 85% to 90% were seen once. The CDR3 spans 13 residues. V was shortened by 11 bases and J by 2 bases, with 16 bases between the two germline ends. Germline assignment: CDR1 MNHEY and CDR2 SVGAGI. This chain uses TRBV6-5 with TRBJ2-7; D remains unclear. Material for sequencing was PBMCs or T cells enriched from blood (not recorded which). The receptor comes from a woman aged 45-65 years who had recovered from COVID-19. As DNA, the CDR3 is TGTGCCGCCGCCAAGGCAGCGACCTACGAGCAGTACTTC. This codes for CAAAKAATYEQYF.